The present entry profiles one TCR beta chain with its context. Its antigen is as yet unknown. The sample comes from a study of B cell selection in AIRE deficiency. Only in-frame clones appear in the TCRdb table, and some are missing; sequencing was by immunoSEQ multiplex PCR. The repertoire consists of some 25,000 clones, with roughly 97% occurring once and the leading ten covering roughly 0.2%. This CDR3 spans 17 amino acids. CDR1 is LNHNV and CDR2 is YYDKDF in the germline V gene (reference sequence). V shed 6 bases and J 6 bases; nucleotides not matched to a gene: 16. Sorting defined conventional CD4 T cells as CD4+CD127+. Study-level points and caveats: With only TCRbeta sequenced, roughly 37% of shared healthy Treg sequences overlapped Tconv. Shared Treg sequences were biased toward short CDR3s with few non-templated nucleotide insertions. Around 31% of healthy-shared Treg TCRbeta sequences appeared in patient Tconv cells. Healthy donors alone shared 30% to 35% of 4,000 or so Treg sequences; patients alone roughly 10%.

The chain combines TRBV15 with TRBJ2-3, with TRBD2 identical over 9 bases. The TCR was taken from a human donor with AIRE deficiency. The material sequenced was conventional CD4+ T cells sorted from PBMCs. In DNA form, the CDR3 reads TGTGCCACCAGGGATGAGGGGGAGCGGGAGGTCTCGGATACGCAGTATTTT. It specifies CATRDEGEREVSDTQYF. The full variable domain, completed using reference TRBV15 and TRBJ2-3, is DAMVIQNPRYQVTQFGKPVTLSCSQTLNHNVMYWYQQKSSQAPKLLFHYYDKDFNNEADTPDNFQSRRPNTSFCFLDIRSPGLGDTAMYLCATRDEGEREVSDTQYFGPGTRLTVL.